Shown below are 29 T cell receptor beta chains from a single sample sequenced in a study of a mutant IDH1 vaccine in newly diagnosed glioma. The time point is: week 11, during vaccination. Each dose delivered 300 ug of mutant IDH1 20-mer peptide subcutaneously with imiquimod. Their antigens are not known. Repertoires were generated with immunoSEQ multiplex PCR, while TCRdb's copy carries only in-frame clones and drops some. The sample consists of about 24,000 clones, about 80% of them appearing once. The source material was PBMCs, sampled from a glioma patient whose treatment included an IDH1 peptide vaccine. These receptors all come from a man aged 40-50 years with glioma.

The CDR3 coding sequence is TGTGCCAGCAGTCAACCGGGACAGGGAGCTGAAGCTTTCTTT. Its protein product is CASSQPGQGAEAFF. This chain links TRBV11-2 with TRBJ1-1; 9 bases match TRBD1. The CDR3 has 14 residues. The germline V gene encodes CDR1 SGHAT and CDR2 FQNNGV. Trimming at V came to 6 bases and at J to 6 bases, leaving 8 bases not matched to a gene.

This chain uses TRBV5-5 with TRBJ2-7, with no clear D. V was trimmed by 0 bases and J by 2 bases, leaving 9 bases between them. The CDR3 has 14 residues. Germline loops: CDR1 SGHKS, CDR2 YYEKEE (reference sequence). DNA for the CDR3: TGTGCCAGCAGCTTGGTTGCCGGAGCCTACGAGCAGTACTTC. Translating gives CASSLVAGAYEQYF.

The rearrangement joins TRBV4-2 to TRBJ1-2, with D possibly matching TRBD1 (5 bases). The CDR3 is 17 amino acids. CDR1 LGHNA and CDR2 YNFKEQ come from the germline V gene. With 5 bases removed from V and 7 bases from J, the gap between germline ends came to 26 bases. The CDR3 DNA follows: TGTGCCAGCAGCGGGGCAGATGTCAGGAAGGATTCGGGTGGCTACACCTTC. This encodes CASSGADVRKDSGGYTF.

This sequence joins TRBV2 and TRBJ2-1; TRBD2 might be the D (5 bases). The germline V gene has CDR1 SNHLY and CDR2 FYNNEI. The CDR3 runs 14 residues. Trimming shortened V by 6 bases and J by 9 bases, and 18 bases separated the two germline ends. The CDR3 loop is CASSSDTPRGEQFF. As DNA, the CDR3 is TGTGCCAGCAGCAGCGATACCCCTCGGGGTGAGCAGTTCTTC.

The table lists this clone with a count of one. The chain uses TRBV18 and TRBJ2-7; perhaps TRBD1 as D (5 bases). The CDR3 length is 12 residues. The V gene lost 2 bases and the J gene lost 3 bases, with 5 bases spanning the gap. Germline V gene lookup returns CDR1 KGHSH and CDR2 LQKENI. The CDR3 loop reads CASSPTGYEQYF. CDR3 bases: TGTGCCAGCTCACCAACAGGCTACGAGCAGTACTTC.

The chain uses TRBV5-8 and TRBJ2-7; a weak D match, TRBD1 (5 bases). The V end lost 5 bases, the J end lost 6 bases, and 15 bases lay between the germline ends. The CDR3 runs to 13 residues. Looked up from germline, CDR1 is SGHTS and CDR2 is YDEGEE. As DNA, the CDR3 is TGTGCCAGCAGTCCCTTGCAGGGCGGCGAGCAGTACGTC. Amino acid sequence: CASSPLQGGEQYV.

This chain joins TRBV14 and TRBJ2-3, with 10 bases matching TRBD2. The V and J ends lost 2 bases and 6 bases, in that order; junction bases with no gene match: 8. CDR1 SGHDN and CDR2 FVKESK come from the germline V gene. CDR3 size: 16 residues. CDR3 bases: TGTGCCAGCAGCCAAACCCTAGCGGGAGAAGGGGATACGCAGTATTTT. It encodes CASSQTLAGEGDTQYF.

This clone occurred a few times. The chain couples TRBV7-9 to TRBJ1-1; tentatively, D is TRBD1 (6 bases). V was shortened by 2 bases and J by 1 base, with 8 bases between the two germline ends. The CDR3 is made up of 14 amino acids. Germline CDR1 is SEHNR and CDR2 is FQNEAQ (reference sequence). The CDR3 loop is CASSLTTGNTEAFF. The CDR3 nucleotides read TGTGCCAGCAGCTTAACGACAGGGAACACTGAAGCTTTCTTT.

This clone came up once. The chain combines TRBV4-1 with TRBJ1-3, with D possibly matching TRBD1 (6 bases). CDR1 is MGHRA, CDR2 YSYEKL, per germline. The CDR3 extends over 15 amino acids. V was pared by 4 bases and J by 4 bases, with 14 bases between. The CDR3 bases are TGCGCCAGCAGCCGACTGGGGGCGAGGGGAAACACCATATATTTT. Protein: CASSRLGARGNTIYF.

The chain joins TRBV7-9 to TRBJ1-2; possible D gene TRBD1, 5 bases. Germline V gene data show CDR1 as SEHNR and CDR2 as FQNEAQ (reference sequence). Trimming pared 5 bases from V and 4 bases from J, leaving 14 bases between. The CDR3 totals 14 residues. CDR3 protein: CASSAPGKAYGYTF. In DNA, the CDR3 is TGTGCCAGCAGCGCACCAGGGAAGGCCTATGGCTACACCTTC. Supplemented by reference TRBV7-9 and TRBJ1-2, the full variable domain reads DTGVSQNPRHKITKRGQNVTFRCDPISEHNRLYWYRQTLGQGPEFLTYFQNEAQLEKSRLLSDRFSAERPKGSFSTLEIQRTEQGDSAMYLCASSAPGKAYGYTFGSGTRLTVV.

V usage is TRBV7-6 and J usage is TRBJ2-1, with D tentatively TRBD1 or TRBD2 (5 bases each). The ends were cut back, 6 bases at V and 6 bases at J, with 21 bases in the middle. The CDR3 consists of 16 residues. The germline V gene encodes CDR1 SGHVS and CDR2 FNYEAQ. CDR3 sequence (DNA): TGTGCCAGCAGTCTGCCCGGGGACCCGGCCACCAATGAGCAGTTCTTC. This sequence encodes CASSLPGDPATNEQFF.

This chain links TRBV11-1 with TRBJ2-5; D gene ambiguous. V was pared by 1 base and J by 1 base, with 13 bases between. CDR3 length: 16 amino acids. The germline V gene encodes CDR1 SGHAT and CDR2 FQDESV (reference sequence). CDR3 sequence reads: CASSLGTEPFQETQYF. CDR3 bases: TGTGCCAGCAGCTTAGGCACAGAACCCTTCCAAGAGACCCAGTACTTC.

The rearrangement joins TRBV4-1 to TRBJ1-4, with 8 bases fitting TRBD1. V gave up 3 bases and J gave up 6 bases; unmatched junction bases: 3. Per the germline V gene, CDR1 is MGHRA and CDR2 is YSYEKL. The CDR3 spans 14 residues. The DNA of the CDR3 is TGCGCCAGCAGCCAGGACAGGGCGGATGAAAAACTGTTTTTT. It encodes CASSQDRADEKLFF.

The chain combines TRBV27 with TRBJ1-2; D is perhaps TRBD1 (5 bases). Trimming removed 0 bases from V and 8 bases from J, with 13 bases in between. The CDR3 spans 14 residues. Germline CDR1 is MNHEY and CDR2 is SMNVEV (reference sequence). The CDR3: CASSLSGGTGGYTF. CDR3 coding DNA: TGTGCCAGCAGTTTATCGGGTGGGACCGGGGGCTACACCTTC.

The chain carries TRBV2 and TRBJ2-7; D not certain. Germline loops: CDR1 SNHLY, CDR2 FYNNEI. This CDR3 contains 15 residues. With 6 bases removed from V and 6 bases from J, the gap between germline ends came to 21 bases. CDR3 bases: TGTGCCAGCAGCCCCGAAGGGCTAGTTTTGAGCGAGCAGTACTTC. Translated, it gives CASSPEGLVLSEQYF.

This rearrangement joins TRBV30 to TRBJ1-2; D perhaps matches TRBD1 (6 bases). With 2 bases removed from V and 1 base from J, the gap between germline ends came to 11 bases. Per the germline V gene, CDR1 is GTSNPN and CDR2 is SVGIG (reference sequence). This CDR3 comprises 14 residues. The CDR3 coding sequence is TGTGCCTGGAGTCCCGAGGGGGTTAACTATGGCTACACCTTC. Its translation: CAWSPEGVNYGYTF.

CDR3 protein: CASSLPGTSNYGYTF. The CDR3 DNA follows: TGTGCCAGCAGCTTGCCGGGGACCTCTAACTATGGCTACACCTTC. The chain is built from TRBV5-6 and TRBJ1-2; TRBD1 is a possible D gene (5 bases). The V gene lost 1 base and the J gene lost 0 bases, with 10 bases spanning the gap. This CDR3 spans 15 amino acids. From germline, CDR1 is SGHDT and CDR2 YYEEEE. Supplemented by reference TRBV5-6 and TRBJ1-2, the full variable domain reads DAGVTQSPTHLIKTRGQQVTLRCSPKSGHDTVSWYQQALGQGPQFIFQYYEEEERQRGNFPDRFSGHQFPNYSSELNVNALLLGDSALYLCASSLPGTSNYGYTFGSGTRLTVV.

This chain joins TRBV5-4 and TRBJ1-2; 7 bases are a match to TRBD1. With 4 bases clipped from V and 0 bases from J, the junction kept 9 bases outside the gene matches. The CDR3 spans 16 residues. Germline-derived CDR1 and CDR2 are SGHNT and YYREEE (reference sequence). CDR3 in DNA: TGTGCCAGCAGCAAAGACAGGGAAGCCACTAACTATGGCTACACCTTC. It codes for CASSKDREATNYGYTF.

This chain links TRBV5-5 with TRBJ2-7; 12 nucleotides align to TRBD1. This CDR3 is 14 amino acids long. Germline V gene sequence: CDR1 SGHKS, CDR2 YYEKEE (reference sequence). V lost 5 bases to trimming and J lost 7 bases; unmatched junction nucleotides: 7. The CDR3 region is CASSPGQGASEQYF. In DNA, the CDR3 is TGTGCCAGCAGTCCGGGACAGGGGGCGTCTGAGCAGTACTTC.

This chain joins TRBV6-5 and TRBJ2-2; D is unresolved. In germline, CDR1 is MNHEY, CDR2 SVGAGI. Trimming stripped 6 bases from V and 3 bases from J, with 5 bases between. This CDR3 spans 12 amino acids. The CDR3: CASSQHTGELFF. The CDR3 bases are TGTGCCAGCAGCCAGCACACCGGGGAGCTGTTTTTT.

J is TRBJ2-7 and V is TRBV29-1; D is possibly TRBD1 (6 bases). Germline CDR1 and CDR2: SQVTM and ANQGSEA. Trimming pared 4 bases from V and 0 bases from J, leaving 19 bases between. The CDR3 has 16 residues. The CDR3 nucleotides are TGCAGCGTTGGTGGTGACGGGACACCGAGCTCCTACGAGCAGTACTTC. This encodes CSVGGDGTPSSYEQYF.

The CDR3 DNA reads TGCGCCAGCAGTGACGGGACAGCCTATGGCTACACCTTC. It specifies CASSDGTAYGYTF. V usage is TRBV10-2 and J usage is TRBJ1-2, with 7 bases that match TRBD1. This CDR3 contains 13 residues. With 3 bases clipped from V and 4 bases from J, the junction kept 2 bases outside the gene matches. Germline V gives CDR1 WSHSY, CDR2 SAAADI.

V gene TRBV5-1 combines with J gene TRBJ1-1; TRBD1 agrees at 7 bases. Germline CDR1 reads SGHRS; CDR2 reads YFSETQ. V dropped 3 bases and J dropped 0; count of bases not matched to a gene: 11. The CDR3 runs 17 residues. The DNA for the CDR3 is TGCGCCAGCAGCTCCGCAACCGGGACAGAATTGAACACTGAAGCTTTCTTT. Translating it yields CASSSATGTELNTEAFF. Using reference TRBV5-1 and TRBJ1-1 for the parts outside the CDR3, the full variable domain is KAGVTQTPRYLIKTRGQQVTLSCSPISGHRSVSWYQQTPGQGLQFLFEYFSETQRNKGNFPGRFSGRQFSNSRSEMNVSTLELGDSALYLCASSSATGTELNTEAFFGQGTRLTVV.

The chain uses TRBV27 and TRBJ2-1; 15 nucleotides align to TRBD2. CDR1 is MNHEY, CDR2 SMNVEV, per germline (reference sequence). V gave up 2 bases and J gave up 9 bases; unmatched junction bases: 5. The CDR3 loop spans 16 amino acids. The CDR3 loop is CASSLIGLAGGGEQFF. Written as DNA, the CDR3 is TGTGCCAGCAGTTTAATAGGACTAGCGGGAGGGGGTGAGCAGTTCTTC.

The V and J genes are TRBV5-5 and TRBJ1-3; 7 bases align to TRBD1. Trimming took 0 bases from V and 0 from J; bases not matched to a gene: 3. Germline lookup yields CDR1 SGHKS and CDR2 YYEKEE (reference sequence). The CDR3 runs 16 residues. The CDR3 spells CASSLARQGSGNTIYF. The CDR3, as DNA: TGTGCCAGCAGCTTGGCGAGACAGGGCTCTGGAAACACCATATATTTT.

The genes are TRBV11-2 and TRBJ2-1; 11 bases align to TRBD2. The CDR3 has 15 residues. Per the germline V gene, CDR1 is SGHAT and CDR2 is FQNNGV. With 5 bases clipped from V and 7 bases from J, the junction kept 7 bases outside the gene matches. In nucleotides, the CDR3 is TGTGCCAGCAGCGACTCGGGACTAGCGGCGAATGAGCAGTTCTTC. Its translation: CASSDSGLAANEQFF.

The chain couples TRBV6-4 to TRBJ2-1, with 10 bases fitting TRBD2. Germline values: CDR1 MRHNA, CDR2 SNTAGT. J was trimmed by 8 bases and V by 2 bases; bases with no gene match: 3. The CDR3 totals 14 residues. CDR3 nucleotide sequence: TGTGCCAGCAGTGACGGGCTAGCGGGAGATGAGCAGTTCTTC. This gives the protein CASSDGLAGDEQFF.

The chain employs TRBV19 and TRBJ2-4; 15 bases map to TRBD2. Germline CDR1 is LNHDA and CDR2 is SQIVND (reference sequence). CDR3 length equals 15 residues. With V trimmed by 3 bases and J by 10 bases, 4 bases remained unmatched. This CDR3 reads CASSMGTSGRRIQYF. The CDR3 DNA reads TGTGCCAGTAGTATGGGGACTAGCGGGAGGAGGATTCAGTACTTC.

The chain has TRBV19 and TRBJ2-2; D unresolved. Between the trimmed V and J ends, which lost 1 base and 4 bases, there was a span of 13 bases. The CDR3 is 16 amino acids. CDR1 and CDR2 from the germline V gene are LNHDA and SQIVND (reference sequence). The CDR3 region is CASSIARQASTGELFF. CDR3 sequence (DNA): TGTGCCAGTAGTATAGCTCGGCAGGCCTCCACCGGGGAGCTGTTTTTT.